This TCR beta chain derives from a study of shared clonotypes between healthy human individuals. Germline CDR1 reads LNHDA; CDR2 reads SQIVND (reference sequence). Trimming shortened V by 3 bases and J by 4 bases, and 10 bases separated the two germline ends. CDR3 length: 13 amino acids. Genomic DNA belonging to each subset was distributed in equal measure over several immunoSEQ plates. As processed by the authors: In the immunoSEQ data, sequences were junction-only and lacked quality scores, so filtering differed. The repertoire was sequenced with immunoSEQ multiplex PCR; TCRdb's copy has only in-frame clones and lacks some. V, J and clone size reflect that table, while D and trimming were determined from the DNA. Of approximately 2.3 million clones in the sample, over 85% are singletons; the top ten hold about 0.39%.

The chain recombines TRBV19 with TRBJ2-7, with a tentative D call TRBD2 (5 bases). Specimen: naive CD4+ T cells from PBMCs. Subset denoted: CD45RA+ positively selected. This TCR was recovered from a man between 18 and 35 years old in good health. Some clones in this sample may be carry-over from other donors' samples. The CDR3 protein is CASSIQWRYEQYF. In nucleotides, the CDR3 is TGTGCCAGTAGTATTCAGTGGAGGTACGAGCAGTACTTC.